This entry lists 30 T cell receptor beta chains sequenced from one sample in a study of TIL therapy for anti-PD-1-resistant metastatic lung cancer. The immunoSEQ assay was v3. Assay: immunoSEQ multiplex PCR; the TCRdb copy retains only in-frame clones and omits some. There are 36,000 or so clones in the sample; about 73% occur only once, and 4.5% to 7% lies in the top ten. Documented time point: pre-treatment sample, taken before nivolumab and TIL therapy. Material: blood, obtained at baseline. The receptor source for this set is a person aged 25 to 80 with non-small cell lung cancer.

The DNA for the CDR3 is TGTGCCAGCAGTGAAGCGCGGGACGAGGCTTTCTTT. This codes for CASSEARDEAFF. J is TRBJ1-1 and V is TRBV6-1; D perhaps matches TRBD1 (5 bases). The CDR3 sequence is 12 residues long. Germline V lookup: CDR1 MNHNS, CDR2 SASEGT. The V and J ends lost 0 bases and 11 bases respectively, with 10 bases between them.

This clone was seen a single time. The rearrangement uses TRBV19 and TRBJ1-1; D uncertain. This CDR3 is built from 14 residues. Trimming removed 5 bases from V and 3 bases from J, with 13 bases in between. Looked up from germline, CDR1 is LNHDA and CDR2 is SQIVND (reference sequence). CDR3 residues: CASSLWARDTEAFF. For the CDR3, the DNA is TGTGCCAGTAGTCTGTGGGCTCGGGACACTGAAGCTTTCTTT.

The rearrangement links TRBV27 to TRBJ2-6, with TRBD2 identical over 11 bases. V dropped 6 bases and J dropped 3; count of bases not matched to a gene: 19. This CDR3 region has 21 residues. CDR1 MNHEY and CDR2 SMNVEV come from the germline V gene (reference sequence). In DNA, the CDR3 is TGTGCCAGCAGGGACCGGTGGTTAGCGGGAGGGCCAGAGTATGGGGCCAACGTCCTGACTTTC. It yields the protein CASRDRWLAGGPEYGANVLTF.

This clone was counted a single time. The CDR3 loop reads CASTSAAITGTGYTF. In nucleotides, the CDR3 is TGTGCCAGTACCTCAGCCGCCATCACAGGGACTGGCTACACCTTC. The chain couples TRBV19 to TRBJ1-2; D perhaps matches TRBD1 (6 bases). The germline V gene encodes CDR1 LNHDA and CDR2 SQIVND (reference sequence). Trimming removed 7 bases from V and 7 bases from J, with 22 bases in between. The CDR3 is made up of 15 amino acids.

This rearrangement joins TRBV28 to TRBJ2-7, with 7 bases identical to TRBD2. The CDR3 extends over 13 amino acids. Germline V gene data show CDR1 as MDHEN and CDR2 as SYDVKM. The ends lost 8 bases at V and 2 bases at J; junction bases unmatched: 6. The CDR3 sequence is CASFPAGTYEQYF. The CDR3 DNA reads as TGTGCCAGCTTCCCAGCGGGGACCTACGAGCAGTACTTC.

J is TRBJ1-3 and V is TRBV13; D is ambiguous. V shed 1 base and J shed 3 bases, with 4 bases lying between them. CDR1 PRHDT and CDR2 FYEKMQ come from the germline V gene (reference sequence). The CDR3 spans 13 residues. The CDR3 sequence is CASSLEGGNTIYF. CDR3 nucleotides: TGTGCCAGCAGCTTAGAGGGTGGAAACACCATATATTTT. The full variable domain, in which reference TRBV13 and TRBJ1-3 provide the parts outside the CDR3, is AAGVIQSPRHLIKEKRETATLKCYPIPRHDTVYWYQQGPGQDPQFLISFYEKMQSDKGSIPDRFSAQQFSDYHSELNMSSLELGDSALYFCASSLEGGNTIYFGEGSWLTVV.

The gene calls are TRBV20-1 and TRBJ2-1; no reliable D call. The CDR3 contains 11 residues. The germline V gene has CDR1 DFQATT and CDR2 SNEGSKA (reference sequence). The V and J ends lost 5 bases and 6 bases respectively, with 8 bases between them. In nucleotides, the CDR3 is TGCAGTGCTGAGCATCGCAATGAGCAGTTCTTC. This translates into CSAEHRNEQFF.

This sequence joins TRBV18 and TRBJ2-2; D is possibly TRBD2 (6 bases). There are 17 residues in the CDR3. V was cut by 6 bases and J by 7 bases, with 24 bases left in between. The germline V gene has CDR1 KGHSH and CDR2 LQKENI. The DNA for the CDR3 is TGTGCCAGCTCCACTTCCCGCGGGACCCAGATCGGCGGGGAGCTGTTTTTT. It encodes CASSTSRGTQIGGELFF. The entire variable domain, with the rest obtained from reference TRBV18 and TRBJ2-2, is as follows: NAGVMQNPRHLVRRRGQEARLRCSPMKGHSHVYWYRQLPEEGLKFMVYLQKENIIDESGMPKERFSAEFPKEGPSILRIQQVVRGDSAAYFCASSTSRGTQIGGELFFGEGSRLTVL.

V usage is TRBV5-5 and J usage is TRBJ2-2, with 14 bases aligning to TRBD2. With V trimmed by 0 bases and J by 10 bases, 5 bases remained unmatched. The CDR3 runs to 16 residues. Germline assignment: CDR1 SGHKS and CDR2 YYEKEE (reference sequence). Here the CDR3 reads CASSLGLAGGSEELFF. In DNA form, the CDR3 reads TGTGCCAGCAGCTTGGGACTAGCGGGAGGGTCCGAGGAGCTGTTTTTT.

The chain carries TRBV9 and TRBJ2-2, with a possible D match to TRBD1 (6 bases). Germline assignment: CDR1 SGDLS and CDR2 YYNGEE. V was clipped by 0 bases and J by 4 bases, with 7 bases between them. The CDR3 has 14 residues. CDR3 residues: CASSVGGGTGELFF. The CDR3 nucleotides read TGTGCCAGCAGCGTAGGAGGGGGCACCGGGGAGCTGTTTTTT.

This rearrangement joins TRBV5-6 to TRBJ2-2; 10 nucleotides match TRBD1. J lost 7 bases, V lost 4 bases, and 7 bases had no gene match. This CDR3 has 15 residues. Germline V gene data show CDR1 as SGHDT and CDR2 as YYEEEE. The CDR3, as DNA: TGTGCCAGCAGCCGGGACAGGGGAAAAAACGGGGAGCTGTTTTTT. This translates into CASSRDRGKNGELFF. Complete variable domain (other parts from reference TRBV5-6 and TRBJ2-2): DAGVTQSPTHLIKTRGQQVTLRCSPKSGHDTVSWYQQALGQGPQFIFQYYEEEERQRGNFPDRFSGHQFPNYSSELNVNALLLGDSALYLCASSRDRGKNGELFFGEGSRLTVL.

This rearrangement joins TRBV9 to TRBJ2-1; D not resolved. Trimming took off 3 bases at V and 8 bases at J, with 12 bases between the two ends. The CDR3 covers 13 residues. CDR1 is SGDLS, CDR2 YYNGEE, per germline. CDR3 sequence (DNA): TGTGCCAGCAGCGCGACTCTAGGCGATGAGCAGTTCTTC. This translates into CASSATLGDEQFF. The entire variable domain, with the rest obtained from reference TRBV9 and TRBJ2-1, is as follows: DSGVTQTPKHLITATGQRVTLRCSPRSGDLSVYWYQQSLDQGLQFLIQYYNGEERAKGNILERFSAQQFPDLHSELNLSSLELGDSALYFCASSATLGDEQFFGPGTRLTVL.

This clone was seen a single time. The chain recombines TRBV28 with TRBJ1-3; no firm D call. This CDR3 contains 14 residues. Looked up from germline, CDR1 is MDHEN and CDR2 is SYDVKM. Trimming took off 2 bases at V and 5 bases at J, with 10 bases between the two ends. The DNA of the CDR3 is TGTGCCAGCAGTTTAGGAGAATACAGAAACACCATATATTTT. It is translated as CASSLGEYRNTIYF.

The count of this clone is one. This chain uses TRBV7-3 with TRBJ2-3; D uncertain. V was shortened by 1 base and J by 1 base, with 9 bases between the two germline ends. CDR3 length: 15 amino acids. Germline CDR1 SGHTA, CDR2 FQGTGA. CDR3 sequence (DNA): TGTGCCAGCAGCTTAAGTTCCAGCGGCACAGATACGCAGTATTTT. Translation gives CASSLSSSGTDTQYF. The variable domain in full, completed from reference TRBV7-3 and TRBJ2-3, reads GAGVSQTPSNKVTEKGKYVELRCDPISGHTALYWYRQSLGQGPEFLIYFQGTGAADDSGLPNDRFFAVRPEGSVSTLKIQRTERGDSAVYLCASSLSSSGTDTQYFGPGTRLTVL.

The chain couples TRBV5-6 to TRBJ2-6, with 8 bases fitting TRBD1. CDR1 and CDR2 (germline): SGHDT, YYEEEE. CDR3 length: 16 amino acids. Germline trimming cut 5 bases from V and 4 bases from J; bases unmatched to any gene: 8. The CDR3: CASSNPGGKGANVLTF. The CDR3 nucleotides read TGTGCCAGCAGTAACCCAGGGGGCAAGGGGGCCAACGTCCTGACTTTC.

The rearrangement uses TRBV28 and TRBJ1-5; no clear D. This CDR3 is 12 amino acids long. Germline CDR1 MDHEN, CDR2 SYDVKM. Trimming took off 5 bases at V and 6 bases at J, with 8 bases between the two ends. CDR3 amino acids: CASSPLRQPQHF. The DNA of the CDR3 is TGTGCCAGCAGTCCCCTCCGTCAGCCCCAGCATTTT.

The rearrangement joins TRBV4-3 to TRBJ1-3; no clear D. V was cut by 4 bases and J by 0 bases, with 10 bases left in between. Germline V gives CDR1 LGHNA, CDR2 YSLEER. This CDR3 has 15 residues. The CDR3 sequence: CASSRDRFSGNTIYF. Here the CDR3 DNA reads TGCGCCAGCAGCCGTGACCGGTTCTCTGGAAACACCATATATTTT.

The chain couples TRBV7-2 to TRBJ2-3; D not certain. The CDR3 consists of 14 residues. Germline CDR1 SGHTA, CDR2 FQGNSA. V was trimmed by 2 bases and J by 0 bases, leaving 6 bases between them. In DNA form, the CDR3 reads TGTGCCAGCAGCTTACTAGGAAGCACAGATACGCAGTATTTT. It is translated as CASSLLGSTDTQYF.

This clone was picked up a small number of times. Written as DNA, the CDR3 is TGCGCCAGCAGCCTGGACAGGGCTAAGAACACCATATATTTT. Translation: CASSLDRAKNTIYF. V and J are TRBV5-1 and TRBJ1-3; 8 bases are a match to TRBD1. Per the germline V gene, CDR1 is SGHRS and CDR2 is YFSETQ. The ends lost 4 bases at V and 7 bases at J; junction bases unmatched: 7. The CDR3 sequence is 14 residues long. Variable domain in full (rest from reference TRBV5-1 and TRBJ1-3): KAGVTQTPRYLIKTRGQQVTLSCSPISGHRSVSWYQQTPGQGLQFLFEYFSETQRNKGNFPGRFSGRQFSNSRSEMNVSTLELGDSALYLCASSLDRAKNTIYFGEGSWLTVV.

The chain uses TRBV5-6 and TRBJ1-6; a weak D match, TRBD1 (5 bases). Germline V CDR1 and CDR2: SGHDT, YYEEEE. Trimming removed 0 bases from V and 7 bases from J, with 14 bases in between. The CDR3 sequence is 16 residues long. The CDR3 is CASSLGTGRGNSPLHF. In nucleotides, the CDR3 is TGTGCCAGCAGCTTGGGTACTGGCCGGGGGAATTCACCCCTCCACTTT.

The chain combines TRBV5-1 with TRBJ2-1, with 16 nucleotides matching TRBD2. The CDR3 has 16 amino acids. Germline V gives CDR1 SGHRS, CDR2 YFSETQ. Trimming at V came to 5 bases and at J to 7 bases, leaving 6 bases not matched to a gene. In DNA form, the CDR3 reads TGCGCCAGCAGAACCGGGACTAGCGGGGGGGCAAATGAGCAGTTCTTC. It is translated as CASRTGTSGGANEQFF.

This clone was picked up a small number of times. V gene TRBV19 combines with J gene TRBJ1-1; D is possibly TRBD1 (5 bases). Between the trimmed V and J ends, which lost 4 bases and 5 bases, there was a span of 17 bases. This CDR3 region has 15 residues. Per the germline V gene, CDR1 is LNHDA and CDR2 is SQIVND (reference sequence). CDR3 in DNA: TGTGCCAGTAGTAGCCCAGGAGGGGTGAGGACTGAAGCTTTCTTT. Protein: CASSSPGGVRTEAFF. Combining the CDR3 with reference TRBV19 and TRBJ1-1 gives the whole variable domain DGGITQSPKYLFRKEGQNVTLSCEQNLNHDAMYWYRQDPGQGLRLIYYSQIVNDFQKGDIAEGYSVSREKKESFPLTVTSAQKNPTAFYLCASSSPGGVRTEAFFGQGTRLTVV.

This chain links TRBV10-3 with TRBJ1-5; no firm D call. The CDR3 totals 13 residues. V lost 11 bases to trimming and J lost 4 bases, with 15 bases between them. CDR1 is ENHRY, CDR2 SYGVKD, per germline. The CDR3 DNA sequence: TGTGCCTCGGCGGCAGGAGAGAATCAGCCCCAGCATTTT. It yields the protein CASAAGENQPQHF.

This clone was seen a single time. The V call is TRBV14, the J call TRBJ2-5; TRBD2 is a possible D gene (5 bases). The ends were cut back, 0 bases at V and 5 bases at J, with 16 bases in the middle. CDR1 SGHDN and CDR2 FVKESK come from the germline V gene. The CDR3 is made up of 16 amino acids. CDR3 residues: CASSQDVPMRVETQYF. In DNA, the CDR3 is TGTGCCAGCAGCCAAGATGTCCCGATGAGGGTCGAGACCCAGTACTTC. Together with reference TRBV14 and TRBJ2-5, the CDR3 gives the full variable domain: EAGVTQFPSHSVIEKGQTVTLRCDPISGHDNLYWYRRVMGKEIKFLLHFVKESKQDESGMPNNRFLAERTGGTYSTLKVQPAELEDSGVYFCASSQDVPMRVETQYFGPGTRLLVL.

The gene calls are TRBV7-2 and TRBJ2-4; TRBD1 is a possible D gene (6 bases). V was shortened by 4 bases and J by 4 bases, with 8 bases between the two germline ends. CDR1 SGHTA and CDR2 FQGNSA come from the germline V gene. The CDR3 sequence is 13 residues long. The CDR3 nucleotides are TGTGCCAGCAGCTCGGACAGTAAAAACATTCAGTACTTC. This sequence encodes CASSSDSKNIQYF. The full variable domain, completed using reference TRBV7-2 and TRBJ2-4, is GAGVSQSPSNKVTEKGKDVELRCDPISGHTALYWYRQSLGQGLEFLIYFQGNSAPDKSGLPSDRFSAERTGGSVSTLTIQRTQQEDSAVYLCASSSDSKNIQYFGAGTRLSVL.

The gene calls are TRBV7-2 and TRBJ2-7; D call uncertain. This CDR3 has 16 residues. CDR1 is SGHTA and CDR2 is FQGNSA in the germline V gene. Trimming removed 2 bases at V and 5 bases at J, with 19 bases between. In DNA, the CDR3 is TGTGCCAGCAGCTTATTGCGGCGGCTAGTTAACAACGAGCAGTACTTC. It encodes CASSLLRRLVNNEQYF.

The chain combines TRBV19 with TRBJ1-1; 7 positions agree with TRBD1. CDR3 length: 12 residues. The V gene end was trimmed by 5 bases and the J gene end by 11 bases; junction bases not matched to a gene: 8. Per germline, CDR1 LNHDA and CDR2 SQIVND (reference sequence). The CDR3 nucleotides read TGTGCCAGTAGTCCCCGGGACAGCCGGGCTTTCTTT. It yields the protein CASSPRDSRAFF.

In DNA form, the CDR3 reads TGTGCCAGCTCACCAGGCCCCCTCTCCTACGAGCAGTACTTC. Encoded protein: CASSPGPLSYEQYF. The chain recombines TRBV18 with TRBJ2-7; no reliable D call. CDR3 length equals 14 residues. Germline values: CDR1 KGHSH, CDR2 LQKENI. V lost 2 bases and J lost 0, with 8 bases in between.

The chain couples TRBV6-1 to TRBJ1-4; D may be TRBD1 (5 bases). Germline V gene data show CDR1 as MNHNS and CDR2 as SASEGT. Trimming took off 6 bases at V and 2 bases at J, with 10 bases between the two ends. The CDR3 is made up of 14 amino acids. In nucleotides, the CDR3 is TGTGCCAGCAGGGCAGGGCTCACTAATGAAAAACTGTTTTTT. It specifies CASRAGLTNEKLFF.

This chain uses TRBV7-9 with TRBJ1-2, with D unresolved. The CDR3 runs 12 residues. V gave up 1 base and J gave up 8 bases, with 8 bases separating them. Germline V lookup: CDR1 SEHNR, CDR2 FQNEAQ (reference sequence). CDR3 region: CASSLEAKGYTF. CDR3 DNA sequence: TGTGCCAGCAGCTTAGAAGCCAAGGGCTACACCTTC.